One and the same sample provided the 19 T cell receptor beta chains below, sequenced in a study of blood T cells in healthy people across ages. Alongside a J-beta primer mix, a sample-barcoded 5' primer served in a second PCR lasting roughly 7 to 12 cycles. MiXCR, applied by TCRdb to the 5' RACE reads, yields one record per CDR3 protein. The sample holds about 1,500,000 distinct CDR3 sequences; around 42% are singletons and the top ten take 7.9%. Sequenced material: blood. Receptors were obtained from a woman between 18 and 29 years old in good health.

The V call is TRBV14, the J call TRBJ2-5; D ambiguous. Trimming took 8 bases from V and 2 from J, leaving 15 bases between them. Germline V CDR1 and CDR2: SGHDN, FVKESK. The CDR3 runs to 14 residues. DNA of the CDR3: TGTGCCAGCCGCCGTTTAAACGCTCAAGAGACCCAGTACTTC. The encoded protein is CASRRLNAQETQYF.

The chain employs TRBV9 and TRBJ2-7; no firm D call. V was cut by 0 bases and J by 5 bases, with 9 bases left in between. Germline values: CDR1 SGDLS, CDR2 YYNGEE. The CDR3 is 13 amino acids. DNA for the CDR3: TGTGCCAGCAGCGTAGGTTCGATAAACGAGCAGTACTTC. It encodes CASSVGSINEQYF.

This clonotype was counted at least ten times. The rearrangement links TRBV5-4 to TRBJ2-3; D gene unclear. V gave up 1 base and J gave up 2 bases, with 8 bases separating them. This CDR3 contains 14 residues. The germline V gene has CDR1 SGHNT and CDR2 YYREEE (reference sequence). The CDR3 sequence: CASSLSATTDTQYF. DNA for the CDR3: TGTGCCAGCAGCTTGTCGGCTACCACAGATACGCAGTATTTT.

The chain links TRBV30 to TRBJ2-1, with no clear D. Trimming took off 4 bases at V and 0 bases at J, with 10 bases between the two ends. Per germline, CDR1 GTSNPN and CDR2 SVGIG (reference sequence). This CDR3 comprises 14 residues. CDR3 loop: CAWKSGSSYNEQFF. The CDR3 DNA sequence: TGTGCCTGGAAGTCGGGTAGCTCCTACAATGAGCAGTTCTTC.

V is TRBV5-5 and J is TRBJ1-1, with D possibly TRBD1 on 5 matching bases. CDR3 length: 14 residues. In germline, CDR1 is SGHKS, CDR2 YYEKEE (reference sequence). Trimming stripped 4 bases from V and 3 bases from J, with 13 bases between. The CDR3 sequence is CASSRDLRDTEAFF. For the CDR3, the DNA is TGTGCCAGCAGCCGGGACCTTAGAGACACTGAAGCTTTCTTT.

The chain links TRBV4-1 to TRBJ2-2; unclear D gene. Deletions cut 2 bases from V and 1 base from J, with 8 bases between. CDR1 and CDR2 (germline): MGHRA, YSYEKL. The CDR3 totals 15 residues. The CDR3 reads CASSQSPGNTGELFF. DNA of the CDR3: TGCGCCAGCAGCCAATCCCCGGGGAACACCGGGGAGCTGTTTTTT.

The CDR3 coding sequence is TGCAGCGTTTATGGCTGGGACAGTTCGAACACCGGGGAGCTGTTTTTT. Its protein is CSVYGWDSSNTGELFF. The rearrangement links TRBV29-1 to TRBJ2-2, with 7 bases lining up with TRBD1. Germline V gene data show CDR1 as SQVTM and CDR2 as ANQGSEA. CDR3 size: 16 residues. The V segment lost 5 bases and the J segment 0 bases; nucleotides outside the gene matches: 9.

In this sample, this clonotype turned up a few times. The V and J genes are TRBV7-2 and TRBJ2-3; D may be TRBD1 or TRBD2 (5 bases each). The V gene's germline CDR1 is SGHTA and CDR2 FQGNSA. Trimming took off 11 bases at V and 6 bases at J, with 15 bases between the two ends. The CDR3 sequence is 12 residues long. As DNA, the CDR3 is TGTGCCGGAGAGGGGTCCGCGGATACGCAGTATTTT. Translated: CAGEGSADTQYF.

This clonotype was counted many times. A read error may account for a junction end that differs from germline. The V and J genes are TRBV7-7 and TRBJ2-3; 9 positions agree with TRBD1. Germline-derived CDR1 and CDR2 are SSHAT and FNYEAQ (reference sequence). The CDR3 consists of 14 residues. This CDR3 is CASSTTGGADTQYF. CDR3 nucleotide sequence: TGTGCTAGCAGTACTACAGGGGGCGCAGATACGCAGTATTTT.

This rearrangement joins TRBV6-1 to TRBJ2-7; D may be TRBD1 (5 bases). With 1 base removed from V and 0 bases from J, the gap between germline ends came to 10 bases. This CDR3 is 15 amino acids long. Per germline, CDR1 MNHNS and CDR2 SASEGT. The CDR3 spells CASSEEAGHSYEQYF. CDR3 nucleotides: TGTGCCAGCAGTGAAGAGGCAGGGCACTCCTACGAGCAGTACTTC.

This clonotype was seen more than once but under ten times. The V gene is TRBV27, the J gene TRBJ1-6, with 8 bases matching TRBD1. The trim removed 5 bases at V and 9 bases at J, leaving 6 bases unmatched. Germline CDR1 and CDR2: MNHEY and SMNVEV (reference sequence). This CDR3 region has 14 residues. The CDR3 coding sequence is TGTGCCAGCAGTGAGACAGGGGTCGGTTCACCCCTCCACTTT. It specifies CASSETGVGSPLHF.

The chain combines TRBV3-1 with TRBJ1-2; D might be TRBD1 (6 bases). The V end was cut by 5 bases, the J end by 4 bases, with 17 bases between. The CDR3 is 15 residues long. Germline CDR1 reads LGHDT; CDR2 reads YNNKEL (reference sequence). The CDR3 reads CASSGPGLGGYGYTF. The CDR3 DNA is TGTGCCAGCAGCGGCCCCGGGTTAGGGGGCTATGGCTACACCTTC. Full variable domain (rest looked up from reference TRBV3-1 and TRBJ1-2): DTAVSQTPKYLVTQMGNDKSIKCEQNLGHDTMYWYKQDSKKFLKIMFSYNNKELIINETVPNRFSPKSPDKAHLNLHINSLELGDSAVYFCASSGPGLGGYGYTFGSGTRLTVV.

The chain combines TRBV20-1 with TRBJ2-5; 8 bases are shared with TRBD2. There are 14 residues in the CDR3. J gave up 4 bases and V 0 bases, and 4 bases lay outside the gene matches. Germline-derived CDR1 and CDR2 are DFQATT and SNEGSKA (reference sequence). The CDR3 loop reads CSARDWAGGETQYF. The DNA for the CDR3 is TGCAGTGCTAGAGATTGGGCGGGGGGAGAGACCCAGTACTTC.

Only a few counts were recorded for this clonotype. This chain joins TRBV6-6 and TRBJ2-5, with D tentatively TRBD2 (6 bases). This CDR3 spans 16 amino acids. V dropped 2 bases and J dropped 2 bases, with 15 bases sitting between them. Germline loops: CDR1 MNHNY, CDR2 SVGAGI (reference sequence). The CDR3 sequence: CASSYLPGAGQETQYF. Here the CDR3 DNA reads TGTGCCAGCAGTTACCTCCCCGGGGCGGGACAAGAGACCCAGTACTTC.

This clonotype was observed many times. The genes are TRBV7-2 and TRBJ2-7; D is unclear. Trimming stripped 8 bases from V and 0 bases from J, with 5 bases between. Germline CDR1 reads SGHTA; CDR2 reads FQGNSA. The CDR3 has 11 amino acids. CDR3 loop: CASAYSYEQYF. CDR3 bases: TGTGCCAGCGCCTACTCCTACGAGCAGTACTTC.

The rearrangement uses TRBV20-1 and TRBJ2-1; 7 nucleotides agree with TRBD2. The CDR3 consists of 13 residues. Germline lookup yields CDR1 DFQATT and CDR2 SNEGSKA (reference sequence). Trimming took 6 bases from V and 12 from J; bases not matched to a gene: 14. The CDR3 sequence: CSANGWERGGQFF. The DNA for the CDR3 is TGCAGTGCGAACGGATGGGAGCGGGGTGGGCAGTTCTTC.

This clonotype was counted only a few times. The CDR3 protein is CASSPTRVYEQYF. The CDR3 DNA follows: TGTGCCAGCAGTCCCACCCGGGTCTACGAGCAGTACTTC. The gene calls are TRBV6-5 and TRBJ2-7, with D unclear. The CDR3 is 13 residues long. The germline V gene encodes CDR1 MNHEY and CDR2 SVGAGI. V lost 5 bases and J lost 3, with 11 bases in between.

The chain carries TRBV20-1 and TRBJ2-1; tentatively, D is TRBD1 (6 bases). Germline loops: CDR1 DFQATT, CDR2 SNEGSKA (reference sequence). The CDR3 spans 13 residues. Trimming pared 6 bases from V and 13 bases from J, leaving 22 bases between. The CDR3 region has the DNA TGCAGTGCCAGCATTCCAGGGGTAGAGACCCAGTTCTTC. Translated: CSASIPGVETQFF.

The J gene is TRBJ2-2, the V gene TRBV6-1; TRBD1 matches 7 bases. CDR1 MNHNS and CDR2 SASEGT come from the germline V gene. The CDR3 is 15 amino acids. Trimming took 7 bases from V and 1 from J; bases not matched to a gene: 6. CDR3: CASTGQAQNTGELFF. The DNA for the CDR3 is TGTGCCAGCACCGGACAGGCCCAGAACACCGGGGAGCTGTTTTTT.